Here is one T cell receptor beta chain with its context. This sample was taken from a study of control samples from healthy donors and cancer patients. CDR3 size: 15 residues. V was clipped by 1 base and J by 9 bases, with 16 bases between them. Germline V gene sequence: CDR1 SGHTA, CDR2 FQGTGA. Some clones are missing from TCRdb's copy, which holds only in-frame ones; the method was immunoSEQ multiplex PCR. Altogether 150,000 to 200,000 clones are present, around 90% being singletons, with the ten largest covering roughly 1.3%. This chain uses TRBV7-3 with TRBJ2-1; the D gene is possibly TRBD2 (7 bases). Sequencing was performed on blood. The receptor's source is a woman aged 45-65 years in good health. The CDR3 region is CASSLNGGAGGEQFF. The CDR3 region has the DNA TGTGCCAGCAGCTTAAATGGGGGGGCCGGAGGTGAGCAGTTCTTC.